A single T cell receptor (beta chain) is shown here with its context. Its antigen is as yet unknown. The record originates from a study of PD-1 blockade in classical Hodgkin lymphoma. Only in-frame clones appear in the TCRdb table, and some are missing; sequencing was by immunoSEQ multiplex PCR. The repertoire holds roughly 90,000 clones, with roughly 79% as singletons. Study observations and caveats: Later analyses included only patients treated at least 1 year post-ASCT. By C4D1, CD4+ diversity increased significantly, especially in complete responders. Patients who responded completely had about the same baseline diversity as newly diagnosed patients. Relative to healthy donors, newly diagnosed patients reportedly had lower baseline TCR diversity, which was reported as lower still in relapsed/refractory patients.

Following autologous stem cell transplantation, relapse occurred in every patient, and exposure to brentuximab vedotin varied. Losses at the gene ends were 5 bases for V and 4 bases for J; bases not matched to a gene: 3. Germline loops: CDR1 SGHDN, CDR2 FVKESK. This CDR3 is built from 14 residues. The sample here was peripheral blood mononuclear cells (PBMCs), taken before the second cycle of nivolumab. This receptor was identified in a human donor with classical Hodgkin lymphoma. V and J are TRBV14 and TRBJ2-7, with TRBD2 identical over 12 bases. The CDR3: CASSSTSGSYEQYF. The CDR3 nucleotides are TGTGCCAGCAGCTCGACTAGCGGGAGTTACGAGCAGTACTTC.